Listed below are T cell receptor beta chains from one sample, sequenced in a study of shared clonotypes between healthy human individuals. Generated by immunoSEQ multiplex PCR, the TCRdb table keeps only in-frame clones and is missing some. The table includes about 2,200,000 clones, 93% detected once. Specimen: naive CD8+ T cells from PBMCs. The source is a man aged 18 to 30 in good health. Some clones in this sample may be carry-over from other donors' samples. CDR3s include the opening cysteine and the closing phenylalanine or tryptophan.

cdr3_aa v_call
CASSDWTSRGDEQFF TRBV2
CASSLSWPARGYTF TRBV27
CASTLDNGGYTF TRBV19
CATSTRDFDTQYF TRBV15
CASSLSNSGTYNEQFF TRBV27
CASSQDLGTRHPYNEQFF TRBV4-3
CASSKGQAWGPGYGYTF TRBV21-1
CASSASGGVAYNEQFF TRBV27
CASSQLGLAAYNEQFF TRBV14
CASSVLAPGLTNYGYTF TRBV5-1
CASSVHGGTTGELFF TRBV9
CASSQDLGELFF TRBV4-1
CASSFLANTEAFF TRBV5-1
CASSQGGPYIEKLFF TRBV14
CASSLTGASYNEQFF TRBV18
CASSWGLPTGANVLTF TRBV5-8
CASSSPFKETQYF TRBV5-4
CSVDKGSGSFYEQFF TRBV29-1
CASTPGAFSGNTIYF TRBV2
CAISVSGNGPGEQYF TRBV10-3
CAWSRRTLSYEQYF TRBV30
CASSEQGTPATNEKLFF TRBV6-4
CASSSSGTSGSWVTYEQYF TRBV27
CASSEVGGLNQPQHF TRBV6-1
CASSLEWGPHQETQYF TRBV7-8
CSVRNPRTGPKDEQYF TRBV29-1
CASSLLAGVESEQFF TRBV27
CASSHGTLYEQYF TRBV5-1
CASSEPGDYQPQHF TRBV10-2
CASSSTTSGLWGNEQFF TRBV27
CASSLFLGQLLEEKLFF TRBV7-9
CASGKSGGAETQYF TRBV27
CASSQKRESSNEQFF TRBV5-4
CASSQYGQGEKLFF TRBV4-1
CASSHSRIISRLYEQYF TRBV14
CASSLYGAMYGYTF TRBV11-2
CASSPTGAGANVLTF TRBV13
CASSSDSSSYNEQFF TRBV7-9
CASRTSGYNEQFF TRBV28
CASSIRGKHEAFF TRBV19
CSVEESGTGYYEQYF TRBV29-1
CASSYTDKGTGELFF TRBV6-5
CASSLVGVSRQPQHF TRBV7-8
CASFGADIRGQTSNYGYTF TRBV19